The 21 T cell receptor beta chains given below trace back to one sample, sequenced in a study of T-cell reconstitution after alpha-beta-depleted transplantation in children. Unique molecular identifiers featured in how the TCRbeta library was prepared. MiXCR, applied by TCRdb to the PCR reads, yields one record per CDR3 protein. The table includes 250,000 or so distinct CDR3 sequences, around 8% detected once. The input for sequencing was PBMCs, mostly from graft donor cells, taken 180 days after TCRalphabeta/CD19-depleted stem cell transplant. The receptors stem from a male patient younger than 18 who had a stem cell transplant for acute lymphoblastic leukemia, so the T cells may come from the graft donor.

This clonotype was picked up many times. The chain couples TRBV20-1 to TRBJ2-6, with no clear D. The CDR3 contains 14 residues. The germline V gene has CDR1 DFQATT and CDR2 SNEGSKA (reference sequence). V was clipped by 6 bases and J by 0 bases, with 9 bases between them. The CDR3 DNA sequence: TGCAGTGCCTTGGGCCACTCTGGGGCCAACGTCCTGACTTTC. Translated, it gives CSALGHSGANVLTF.

At least ten counts were recorded for this clonotype. The chain carries TRBV12-3 or TRBV12-4 and TRBJ1-2; TRBD1 matches at 9 bases. The CDR3 has 12 amino acids. V shed 5 bases, J shed 6 bases, and the junction held 1 base outside the gene matches. CDR3 nucleotides: TGTGCCAGCAGTACAGGGGGCCATGGCTACACCTTC. Its protein product is CASSTGGHGYTF.

This clonotype was picked up many times. The chain carries TRBV18 and TRBJ2-1; TRBD2 agrees at 8 bases. CDR3 length: 15 residues. V was clipped by 3 bases and J by 3 bases; unmatched bases: 4. Germline V lookup: CDR1 KGHSH, CDR2 LQKENI. The DNA for the CDR3 is TGTGCCAGCTCACCTAGCGGGGTTTTCTACAATGAGCAGTTCTTC. It specifies CASSPSGVFYNEQFF.

This clonotype was counted at least ten times. The rearrangement uses TRBV7-9 and TRBJ2-7; no clear D. The CDR3 is 12 residues long. Germline V gene sequence: CDR1 SEHNR, CDR2 FQNEAQ (reference sequence). V was cut by 5 bases and J by 3 bases, with 8 bases left in between. The CDR3, as DNA: TGTGCCAGCAGCCAAGACTTCTACGAGCAGTACTTC. This gives the protein CASSQDFYEQYF.

This clonotype was seen at least ten times. This rearrangement joins TRBV19 to TRBJ2-7; D is unresolved. V was trimmed by 5 bases and J by 1 base, leaving 15 bases between them. The germline gives CDR1 LNHDA, CDR2 SQIVND (reference sequence). This CDR3 region has 15 residues. The CDR3 nucleotides read TGTGCCAGTAGTTCCCGAGGAGAGACGTCCTACGAGCAGTACTTC. It translates to CASSSRGETSYEQYF. The variable domain in full, completed from reference TRBV19 and TRBJ2-7, reads DGGITQSPKYLFRKEGQNVTLSCEQNLNHDAMYWYRQDPGQGLRLIYYSQIVNDFQKGDIAEGYSVSREKKESFPLTVTSAQKNPTAFYLCASSSRGETSYEQYFGPGTRLTVT.

In its sample, this clonotype was seen many times. The chain joins TRBV6-1 to TRBJ2-5, with 10 bases fitting TRBD1. J gave up 4 bases and V 5 bases, and 7 bases lay outside the gene matches. Germline V CDR1 and CDR2: MNHNS, SASEGT. The CDR3 is made up of 15 amino acids. CDR3 DNA sequence: TGTGCCAGCAGTAATAAGGGGACAGGGGTAGAGACCCAGTACTTC. It translates to CASSNKGTGVETQYF.

This clonotype was seen many times. The chain employs TRBV3-1 and TRBJ2-2; D is ambiguous. The V end was cut by 3 bases, the J end by 2 bases, with 7 bases between. Per germline, CDR1 LGHDT and CDR2 YNNKEL (reference sequence). CDR3 size: 14 residues. CDR3 bases: TGTGCCAGCAGCCAGGACCAAAACACCGGGGAGCTGTTTTTT. Its protein product is CASSQDQNTGELFF.

The chain carries TRBV19 and TRBJ2-5, with a tentative D call TRBD2 (5 bases). V dropped 0 bases and J dropped 5 bases, with 10 bases sitting between them. Germline V lookup: CDR1 LNHDA, CDR2 SQIVND (reference sequence). This CDR3 is built from 14 residues. The DNA for the CDR3 is TGTGCCAGTAGTATAGATGGGCGGAGGGAGACCCAGTACTTC. Translation: CASSIDGRRETQYF.

This clonotype has at least ten counts. The chain employs TRBV4-1 and TRBJ2-5; 7 nucleotides align to TRBD2. This CDR3 region has 14 residues. The germline CDR1 and CDR2 sequences are MGHRA and YSYEKL. V lost 4 bases to trimming and J lost 1 base; unmatched junction nucleotides: 3. The CDR3 DNA reads TGCGCCAGCAGCCCGGGACTACTCCAAGAGACCCAGTACTTC. Residues: CASSPGLLQETQYF.

This clonotype was observed at least ten times. The chain carries TRBV12-5 and TRBJ1-5; unclear D gene. Deletions cut 3 bases from V and 5 bases from J, with 8 bases between. Per germline, CDR1 LGHNT and CDR2 FRNRAP. CDR3 length: 13 residues. CDR3: CASGLTWDQPQHF. The CDR3 DNA follows: TGTGCTAGTGGTTTAACCTGGGATCAGCCCCAGCATTTT.

This clonotype was recorded at least ten times. V is TRBV5-5 and J is TRBJ1-1; D is possibly TRBD1 (6 bases). The ends were cut back, 0 bases at V and 8 bases at J, with 14 bases in the middle. CDR3 length: 14 residues. Germline CDR1 is SGHKS and CDR2 is YYEKEE (reference sequence). The CDR3 DNA sequence: TGTGCCAGCAGCTTGGCCAACAGGGTGGAGGAAGCTTTCTTT. Translating gives CASSLANRVEEAFF.

This clonotype was detected ten times or more. V gene TRBV4-3 combines with J gene TRBJ1-6; possibly TRBD1 for D (5 bases). This CDR3 is built from 16 residues. CDR1 is LGHNA and CDR2 is YSLEER in the germline V gene. Trimming stripped 2 bases from V and 8 bases from J, with 16 bases between. The CDR3 reads CASSQQPLVGDSPLHF. The CDR3 bases are TGCGCCAGCAGCCAACAACCTTTGGTGGGGGATTCACCCCTCCACTTT.

There are many counts of this clonotype. V and J are TRBV12-3 or TRBV12-4 and TRBJ1-1; TRBD1 might be the D (6 bases). V gave up 5 bases and J gave up 1 base, with 14 bases separating them. This CDR3 contains 15 residues. In DNA form, the CDR3 reads TGTGCCAGCAGTCAAGCGGGACAAACGAACACTGAAGCTTTCTTT. Translating gives CASSQAGQTNTEAFF.

There are many counts of this clonotype. One junction end does not reproduce the germline sequence, and a read error may be involved. CDR3 protein: CSSSLGSGGEQYF. The DNA of the CDR3 is TGTTCCAGCAGCTTAGGATCGGGGGGTGAGCAGTACTTC. This chain joins TRBV7-3 and TRBJ2-7, with 7 bases that match TRBD2. Germline V gene sequence: CDR1 SGHTA, CDR2 FQGTGA. The CDR3 is 13 residues long.

This clonotype was counted between two and nine times. The chain is built from TRBV29-1 and TRBJ2-7; D gene ambiguous. In germline, CDR1 is SQVTM, CDR2 ANQGSEA. The length of the CDR3 is 12 residues. Trimming took 2 bases from V and 4 from J, leaving 9 bases between them. As DNA, the CDR3 is TGCAGCGTTGAATCGGTGGGGTACGAGCAGTACTTC. It encodes CSVESVGYEQYF.

This clonotype came up many times. V and J are TRBV6-1 and TRBJ1-6, with unresolved D. Trimming cost V 6 bases and J 4 bases, with 13 bases left between them. The CDR3 has 15 residues. CDR1 is MNHNS and CDR2 is SASEGT in the germline V gene. The CDR3 region is CASRPPGEYNSPLHF. CDR3 nucleotides: TGTGCCAGCAGACCGCCAGGTGAATATAATTCACCCCTCCACTTT.

This clonotype was observed a few times. The chain employs TRBV5-1 and TRBJ1-1, with 11 bases fitting TRBD1. Trimming at V came to 4 bases and at J to 5 bases, leaving 13 bases not matched to a gene. This CDR3 is 17 amino acids long. Per the germline V gene, CDR1 is SGHRS and CDR2 is YFSETQ. The CDR3 DNA reads as TGCGCCAGCAGCACTCGCCTCCCGGGACAGGGGGGAACTGAAGCTTTCTTT. It encodes CASSTRLPGQGGTEAFF.

This clonotype was seen many times. CDR3 loop: CASSSPGVEGAKNIQYF. The CDR3 coding sequence is TGTGCCAGCAGCTCACCAGGGGTGGAGGGGGCCAAAAACATTCAGTACTTC. The chain is built from TRBV12-3 or TRBV12-4 and TRBJ2-4; perhaps D is TRBD1 or TRBD2 (6 bases each). The V end was cut by 6 bases, the J end by 1 base, with 19 bases between. The CDR3 has 17 residues.

The sample holds many counts of this clonotype. The V call is TRBV6-1, the J call TRBJ2-3; 8 bases line up with TRBD2. Germline loops: CDR1 MNHNS, CDR2 SASEGT. This CDR3 is 14 amino acids long. With V trimmed by 10 bases and J by 0 bases, 6 bases remained unmatched. This chain's CDR3 is CATRGGPSTDTQYF. The CDR3 nucleotides are TGTGCCACCCGGGGGGGCCCTAGCACAGATACGCAGTATTTT.

Ten or more counts support this clonotype. V gene TRBV6-5 combines with J gene TRBJ2-7, with 13 bases lining up with TRBD2. Trimming took 2 bases from V and 4 from J; bases not matched to a gene: 5. Germline loops: CDR1 MNHEY, CDR2 SVGAGI. The CDR3 is 16 amino acids. The CDR3 DNA reads TGTGCCAGCAGTTACGGGGGACTAGCGGGGAGATACGAGCAGTACTTC. It encodes CASSYGGLAGRYEQYF.

This clonotype was detected many times. This chain uses TRBV5-1 with TRBJ2-3; D might be TRBD2 (6 bases). Between the trimmed V and J ends, which lost 2 bases and 0 bases, there was a span of 13 bases. This CDR3 is 16 amino acids long. CDR1 is SGHRS, CDR2 YFSETQ, per germline. CDR3 nucleotide sequence: TGCGCCAGCAGCTTTGGCTCACTAGCTAGCACAGATACGCAGTATTTT. It translates to CASSFGSLASTDTQYF. Based on the CDR3 plus reference TRBV5-1 and TRBJ2-3, the full variable domain is KAGVTQTPRYLIKTRGQQVTLSCSPISGHRSVSWYQQTPGQGLQFLFEYFSETQRNKGNFPGRFSGRQFSNSRSEMNVSTLELGDSALYLCASSFGSLASTDTQYFGPGTRLTVL.